This entry is about one T cell receptor (beta chain). Antigen: not known. The CDR3 runs 15 residues. Trimming removed 0 bases at V and 4 bases at J, with 11 bases between. CDR1 is LGHNA and CDR2 is YSLEER in the germline V gene. The source of the sample is a study of long-term antiretroviral therapy in people with HIV. General observations from the study: HIV repertoires had narrower CDR3 length ranges than controls. Dominance of pre-ART expanded clones persisted, fluctuating and often declining after ART. ART adherence, viral resistance and therapy changes went unrecorded. ART preceded a rise in diversity that nonetheless stayed lower than in transplant donor controls.

immunoSEQ v3.0 was run at survey level. The data were produced by immunoSEQ multiplex PCR, yet TCRdb's version contains in-frame clones alone and is incomplete. The table records approximately 25,000 clones, 80% to 90% of them present only once. Sequences were derived from unsorted PBMCs, sampled 1.2 years after starting antiretroviral therapy. This clonotype originated in a man in his fifties with HIV. The chain carries TRBV4-3 and TRBJ2-3; D tentatively fits TRBD1 or TRBD2 (5 bases each). The CDR3 DNA is TGCGCCAGCAGCCAAGAGTTCAGGGACGCAGATACGCAGTATTTT. Amino acid sequence: CASSQEFRDADTQYF.